This is a list of T cell receptor beta chains from one sample in a study of T-cell reconstitution after alpha-beta-depleted transplantation in children. TCRdb processed the PCR reads anew with MiXCR; each CDR3 protein has one entry. Of around 450,000 distinct CDR3 sequences in the sample, 8% to 11% are singletons; the top ten hold roughly 2.1%. This material consisted of PBMCs, taken before TCRalphabeta/CD19-depleted stem cell transplant. These receptors were collected from a child aged 2-15 years with inherited bone marrow failure, due to receive a stem cell transplant. Both conserved end residues are part of each CDR3. D genes are given only for firm matches. Some rows have no size entry. The others give once, few or many, or a class for an expanded clone.

CDR3 protein: CASSPVHTSGYNEQFF
CDR3 DNA: TGTGCCAGCTCACCAGTTCATACTAGCGGTTACAATGAGCAGTTCTTC
V gene: TRBV18
D gene: TRBD2
clone size: .
J gene: TRBJ2-1

CDR3 protein: CSASWDIQETQYF
CDR3 DNA: TGCAGTGCTAGTTGGGACATCCAAGAGACCCAGTACTTC
V gene: TRBV20-1
D gene: .
clone size: many
J gene: TRBJ2-5

CDR3 protein: CASSLGGQGNTEAFF
CDR3 DNA: TGTGCCAGCAGCTTGGGTGGCCAGGGAAACACTGAAGCTTTCTTT
V gene: TRBV5-4
D gene: .
clone size: few
J gene: TRBJ1-1

CDR3 protein: CASSLEGYMNTEAFF
CDR3 DNA: TGTGCCAGCAGTTTGGAAGGGTATATGAACACTGAAGCTTTCTTT
V gene: TRBV12-3/TRBV12-4
D gene: .
clone size: few
J gene: TRBJ1-1

CDR3 protein: CSAPLTGINEQYF
CDR3 DNA: TGCAGTGCTCCGCTGACAGGGATTAACGAGCAGTACTTC
V gene: TRBV20-1
D gene: TRBD1
clone size: many
J gene: TRBJ2-7

CDR3 protein: CASSYLGGSKNIQYF
CDR3 DNA: TGTGCCAGCAGTTACTTGGGGGGTTCCAAAAACATTCAGTACTTC
V gene: TRBV6-5
D gene: .
clone size: many
J gene: TRBJ2-4

CDR3 protein: CASSLFLRTSGSLTDTQYF
CDR3 DNA: TGTGCCAGCAGCTTATTTCTCCGGACTAGCGGGAGCTTGACAGATACGCAGTATTTT
V gene: TRBV7-9
D gene: TRBD2
clone size: few
J gene: TRBJ2-3

CDR3 protein: CASSLAGTVLGEQYF
CDR3 DNA: TGTGCCAGCAGCTTAGCGGGGACAGTCTTGGGGGAGCAGTACTTC
V gene: TRBV7-9
D gene: TRBD1
clone size: .
J gene: TRBJ2-7

CDR3 protein: CASTLEGGNSPLHF
CDR3 DNA: TGCGCCAGCACCCTCGAGGGCGGTAATTCACCCCTCCACTTT
V gene: TRBV4-3
D gene: .
clone size: many
J gene: TRBJ1-6

CDR3 protein: CASSLGTQPAAETQYF
CDR3 DNA: TGTGCCAGCAGCTTAGGGACCCAACCCGCGGCAGAGACCCAGTACTTC
V gene: TRBV7-9
D gene: .
clone size: .
J gene: TRBJ2-5

CDR3 protein: CASSLDRVDGYTF
CDR3 DNA: TGCGCCAGCAGCCTTGACAGGGTCGACGGCTACACCTTC
V gene: TRBV5-1
D gene: TRBD1
clone size: many
J gene: TRBJ1-2

CDR3 protein: CASGSGREDSGNTIYF
CDR3 DNA: TGTGCCAGCGGCTCCGGGAGGGAAGACTCTGGAAACACCATATATTTT
V gene: TRBV11-2
D gene: .
clone size: .
J gene: TRBJ1-3

CDR3 protein: CSDLSGGSSYNEQFF
CDR3 DNA: TGCAGCGACCTGAGTGGCGGGAGTTCCTACAATGAGCAGTTCTTC
V gene: TRBV29-1
D gene: TRBD2
clone size: .
J gene: TRBJ2-1

CDR3 protein: CSVDRLGGGSSYNEQFF
CDR3 DNA: TGCAGCGTTGATCGTCTTGGGGGAGGGAGCTCCTACAATGAGCAGTTCTTC
V gene: TRBV29-1
D gene: TRBD2
clone size: many
J gene: TRBJ2-1

CDR3 protein: CASSLPQTTQYF
CDR3 DNA: TGTGCCAGCAGCTTACCCCAGACGACCCAGTACTTC
V gene: TRBV7-9
D gene: .
clone size: .
J gene: TRBJ2-5

CDR3 protein: CASSHGTAALEQYF
CDR3 DNA: TGCGCCAGCAGCCACGGGACAGCCGCTTTGGAGCAGTACTTC
V gene: TRBV4-1
D gene: TRBD1
clone size: many
J gene: TRBJ2-7

CDR3 protein: CASSFGLAGTDTQYF
CDR3 DNA: TGTGCCAGCAGCTTTGGACTAGCGGGCACAGATACGCAGTATTTT
V gene: TRBV5-4
D gene: TRBD2
clone size: many
J gene: TRBJ2-3

CDR3 protein: CASSQVARGDDEQFF
CDR3 DNA: TGCGCCAGCAGCCAAGTAGCGAGAGGAGACGATGAGCAGTTCTTC
V gene: TRBV4-3
D gene: .
clone size: many
J gene: TRBJ2-1